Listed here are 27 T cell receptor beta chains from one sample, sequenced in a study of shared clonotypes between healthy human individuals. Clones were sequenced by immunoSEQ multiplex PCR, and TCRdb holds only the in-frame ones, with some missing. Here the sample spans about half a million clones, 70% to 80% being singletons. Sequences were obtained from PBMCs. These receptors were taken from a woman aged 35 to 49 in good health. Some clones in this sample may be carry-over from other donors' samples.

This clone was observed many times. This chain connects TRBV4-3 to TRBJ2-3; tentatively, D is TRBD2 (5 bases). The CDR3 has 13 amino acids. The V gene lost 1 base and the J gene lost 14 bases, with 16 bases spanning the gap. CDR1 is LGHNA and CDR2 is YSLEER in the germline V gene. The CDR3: CASSQGLAKRSYF. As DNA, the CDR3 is TGCGCCAGCAGCCAAGGCCTAGCCAAACGCTCGTATTTT.

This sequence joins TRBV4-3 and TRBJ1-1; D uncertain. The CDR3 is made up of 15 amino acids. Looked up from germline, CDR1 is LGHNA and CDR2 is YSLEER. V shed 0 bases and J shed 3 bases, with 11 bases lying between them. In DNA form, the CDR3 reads TGCGCCAGCAGCCAAGATTTGGGGTTGGACACTGAAGCTTTCTTT. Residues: CASSQDLGLDTEAFF.

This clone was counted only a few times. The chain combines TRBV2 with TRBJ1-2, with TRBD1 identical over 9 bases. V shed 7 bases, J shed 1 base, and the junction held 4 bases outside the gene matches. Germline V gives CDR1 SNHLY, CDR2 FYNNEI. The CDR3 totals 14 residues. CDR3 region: CASNRQGGNYGYTF. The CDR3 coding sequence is TGTGCCAGCAATCGACAGGGGGGTAACTATGGCTACACCTTC.

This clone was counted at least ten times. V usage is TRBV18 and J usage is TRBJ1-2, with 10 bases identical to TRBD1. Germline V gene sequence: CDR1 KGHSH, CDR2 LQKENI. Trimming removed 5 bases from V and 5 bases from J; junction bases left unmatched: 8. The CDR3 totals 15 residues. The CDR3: CASSNRDRGLYGYTF. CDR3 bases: TGTGCCAGCTCAAACCGGGACAGGGGTCTTTATGGCTACACCTTC.

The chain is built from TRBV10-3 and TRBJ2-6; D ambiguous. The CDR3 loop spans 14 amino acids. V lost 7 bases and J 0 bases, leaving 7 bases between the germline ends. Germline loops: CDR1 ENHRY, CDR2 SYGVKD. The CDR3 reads CAINGNSGANVLTF. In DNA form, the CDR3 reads TGTGCCATCAACGGAAACTCTGGGGCCAACGTCCTGACTTTC.

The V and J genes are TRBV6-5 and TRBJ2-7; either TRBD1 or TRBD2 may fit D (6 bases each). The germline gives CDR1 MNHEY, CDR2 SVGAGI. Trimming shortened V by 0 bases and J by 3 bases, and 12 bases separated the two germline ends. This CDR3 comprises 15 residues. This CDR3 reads CASSYSGGQYYEQYF. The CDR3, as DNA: TGTGCCAGCAGTTACTCAGGGGGGCAGTACTACGAGCAGTACTTC.

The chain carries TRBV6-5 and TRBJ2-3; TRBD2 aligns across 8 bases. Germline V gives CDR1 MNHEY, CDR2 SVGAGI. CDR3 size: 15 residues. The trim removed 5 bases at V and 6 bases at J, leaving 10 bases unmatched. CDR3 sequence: CASSNSGTFRDTQYF. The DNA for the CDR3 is TGTGCCAGCAGTAATAGCGGGACCTTCAGGGATACGCAGTATTTT.

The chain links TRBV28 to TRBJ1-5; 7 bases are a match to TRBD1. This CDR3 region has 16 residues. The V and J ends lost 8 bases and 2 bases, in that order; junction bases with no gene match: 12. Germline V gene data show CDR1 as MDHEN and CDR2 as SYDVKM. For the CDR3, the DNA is TGTGCCAGCTATGGTGGTGGGCAGGGGGGCAATCAGCCCCAGCATTTT. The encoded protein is CASYGGGQGGNQPQHF.

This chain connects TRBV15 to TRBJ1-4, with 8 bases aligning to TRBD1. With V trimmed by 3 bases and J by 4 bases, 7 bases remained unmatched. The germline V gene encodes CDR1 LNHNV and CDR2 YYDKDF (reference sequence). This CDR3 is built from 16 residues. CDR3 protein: CATSRLGTGVNEKLFF. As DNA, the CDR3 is TGTGCCACCAGCAGGTTAGGGACAGGCGTTAATGAAAAACTGTTTTTT.

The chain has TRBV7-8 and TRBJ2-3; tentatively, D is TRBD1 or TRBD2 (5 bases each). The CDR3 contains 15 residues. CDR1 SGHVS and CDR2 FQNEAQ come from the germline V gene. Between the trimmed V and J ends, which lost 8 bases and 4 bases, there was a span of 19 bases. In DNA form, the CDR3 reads TGTGCCAGCCGCCCCCGTGGGGGAGCAGCAGATACGCAGTATTTT. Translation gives CASRPRGGAADTQYF.

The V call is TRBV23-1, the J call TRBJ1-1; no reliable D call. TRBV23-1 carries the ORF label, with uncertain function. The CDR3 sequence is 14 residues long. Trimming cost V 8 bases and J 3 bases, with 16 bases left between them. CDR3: CASCRQILDTEAFF. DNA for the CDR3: TGCGCCAGCTGTCGCCAGATCCTGGACACTGAAGCTTTCTTT.

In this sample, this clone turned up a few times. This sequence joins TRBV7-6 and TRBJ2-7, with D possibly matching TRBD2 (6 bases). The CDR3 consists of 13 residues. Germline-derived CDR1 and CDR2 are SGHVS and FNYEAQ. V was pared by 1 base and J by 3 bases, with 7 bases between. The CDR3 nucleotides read TGTGCCAGCAGCTTAGGACTAGGCTACGAGCAGTACTTC. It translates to CASSLGLGYEQYF.

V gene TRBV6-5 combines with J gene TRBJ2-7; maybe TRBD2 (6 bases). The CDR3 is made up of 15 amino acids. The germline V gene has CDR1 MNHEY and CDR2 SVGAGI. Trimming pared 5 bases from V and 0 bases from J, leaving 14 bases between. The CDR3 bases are TGTGCCAGCAGTCCCCGGGACTTTACCTCCTACGAGCAGTACTTC. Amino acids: CASSPRDFTSYEQYF.

CDR3 DNA sequence: TGCGCCAGCAGCCAATGGTCCGGGGAGCTGTTTTTT. This codes for CASSQWSGELFF. This chain uses TRBV4-1 with TRBJ2-2; D gene unclear. Germline V lookup: CDR1 MGHRA, CDR2 YSYEKL. Trimming took off 2 bases at V and 6 bases at J, with 4 bases between the two ends. This CDR3 region has 12 residues.

CDR3 residues: CASSLYRNEQYF. The CDR3 DNA is TGTGCCAGCAGCCTCTACAGGAACGAGCAGTACTTC. V usage is TRBV14 and J usage is TRBJ2-7, with D possibly matching TRBD1 (5 bases). This CDR3 comprises 12 residues. Trimming left V 4 bases short and J 5 bases short, with 9 bases between. From germline, CDR1 is SGHDN and CDR2 FVKESK.

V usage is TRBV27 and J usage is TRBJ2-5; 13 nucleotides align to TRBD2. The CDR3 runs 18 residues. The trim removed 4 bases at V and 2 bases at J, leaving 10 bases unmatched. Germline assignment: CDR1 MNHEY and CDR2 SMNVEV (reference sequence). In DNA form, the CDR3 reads TGTGCCAGCAGTTGGAATTCCGGGACTAGCGGGATACAAGAGACCCAGTACTTC. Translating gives CASSWNSGTSGIQETQYF.

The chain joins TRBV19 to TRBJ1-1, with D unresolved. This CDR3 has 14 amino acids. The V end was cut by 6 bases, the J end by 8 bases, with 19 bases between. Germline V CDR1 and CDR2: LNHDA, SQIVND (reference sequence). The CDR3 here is CASSLSGPEGEAFF. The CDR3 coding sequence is TGTGCCAGTAGCCTATCAGGTCCGGAGGGCGAAGCTTTCTTT.

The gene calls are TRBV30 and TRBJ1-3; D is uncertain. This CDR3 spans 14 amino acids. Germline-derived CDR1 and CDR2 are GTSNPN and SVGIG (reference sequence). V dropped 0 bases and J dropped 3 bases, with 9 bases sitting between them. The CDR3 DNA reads TGTGCCTGGAGTGTTGGTAGGGTTGGAAACACCATATATTTT. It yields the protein CAWSVGRVGNTIYF.

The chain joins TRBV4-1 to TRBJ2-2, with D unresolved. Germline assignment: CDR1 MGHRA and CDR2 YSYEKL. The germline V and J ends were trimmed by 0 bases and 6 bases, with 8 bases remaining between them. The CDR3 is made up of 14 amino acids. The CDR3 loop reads CASSQDYSSGELFF. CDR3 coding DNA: TGCGCCAGCAGCCAAGATTATAGCTCCGGGGAGCTGTTTTTT.

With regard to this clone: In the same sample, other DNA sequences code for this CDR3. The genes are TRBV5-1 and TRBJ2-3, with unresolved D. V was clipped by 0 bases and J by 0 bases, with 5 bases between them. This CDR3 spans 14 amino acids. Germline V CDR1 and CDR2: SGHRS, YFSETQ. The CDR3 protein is CASSLASSTDTQYF. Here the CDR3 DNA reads TGCGCCAGCAGCTTGGCCTCTAGCACAGATACGCAGTATTTT.

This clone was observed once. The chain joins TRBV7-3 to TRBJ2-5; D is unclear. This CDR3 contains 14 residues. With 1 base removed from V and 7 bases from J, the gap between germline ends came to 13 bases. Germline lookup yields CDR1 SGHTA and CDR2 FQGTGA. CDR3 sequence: CASSLMGGTGTQYF. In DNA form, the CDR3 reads TGTGCCAGCAGCTTAATGGGTGGTACGGGGACCCAGTACTTC. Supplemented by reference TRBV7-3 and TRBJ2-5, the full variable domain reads GAGVSQTPSNKVTEKGKYVELRCDPISGHTALYWYRQSLGQGPEFLIYFQGTGAADDSGLPNDRFFAVRPEGSVSTLKIQRTERGDSAVYLCASSLMGGTGTQYFGPGTRLLVL.

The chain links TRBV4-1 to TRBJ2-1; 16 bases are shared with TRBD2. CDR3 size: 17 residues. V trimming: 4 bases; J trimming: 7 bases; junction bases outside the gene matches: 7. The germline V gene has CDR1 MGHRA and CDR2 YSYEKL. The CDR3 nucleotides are TGCGCCAGCAGCCCCCGGGGGACTAGCGGGAGGGAGAATGAGCAGTTCTTC. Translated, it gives CASSPRGTSGRENEQFF.

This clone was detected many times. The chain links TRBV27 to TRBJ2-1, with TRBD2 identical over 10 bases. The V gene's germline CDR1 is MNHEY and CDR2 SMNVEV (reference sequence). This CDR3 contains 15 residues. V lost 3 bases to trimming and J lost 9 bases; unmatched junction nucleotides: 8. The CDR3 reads CASSFRAGGGREQFF. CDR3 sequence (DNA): TGTGCCAGCAGTTTCAGAGCGGGAGGGGGCCGTGAGCAGTTCTTC.

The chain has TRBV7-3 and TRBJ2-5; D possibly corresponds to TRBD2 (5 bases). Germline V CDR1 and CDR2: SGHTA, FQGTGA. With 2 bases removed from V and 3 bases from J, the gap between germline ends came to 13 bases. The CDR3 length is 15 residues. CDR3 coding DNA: TGTGCCAGCAGCTTAGATGGTAGCGAGGAAGAGACCCAGTACTTC. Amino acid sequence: CASSLDGSEEETQYF.

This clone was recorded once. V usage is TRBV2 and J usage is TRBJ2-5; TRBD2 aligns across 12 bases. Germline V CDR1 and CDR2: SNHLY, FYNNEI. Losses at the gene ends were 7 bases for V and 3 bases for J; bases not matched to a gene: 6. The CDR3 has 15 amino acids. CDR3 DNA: TGTGCCAGCACCGGGACTAGCGGGCTAGAAGAGACCCAGTACTTC. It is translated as CASTGTSGLEETQYF.

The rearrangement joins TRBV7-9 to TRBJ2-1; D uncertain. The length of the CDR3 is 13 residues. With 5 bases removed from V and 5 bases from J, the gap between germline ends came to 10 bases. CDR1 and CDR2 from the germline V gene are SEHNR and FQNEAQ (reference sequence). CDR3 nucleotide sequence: TGTGCCAGCAGCGCACAGAATAACAATGAGCAGTTCTTC. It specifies CASSAQNNNEQFF.

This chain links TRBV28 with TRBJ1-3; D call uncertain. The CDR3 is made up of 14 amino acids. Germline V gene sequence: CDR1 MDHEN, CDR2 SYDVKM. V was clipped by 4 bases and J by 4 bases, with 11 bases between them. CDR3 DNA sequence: TGTGCCAGCAGTTCAGTTGGGCGCGGAAACACCATATATTTT. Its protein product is CASSSVGRGNTIYF.